The entry that follows covers one TCR beta chain sequence. The target antigen is unknown. The germline gives CDR1 SNHLY, CDR2 FYNNEI. The CDR3 totals 13 residues. V gave up 8 bases and J gave up 8 bases, with 16 bases separating them. The sample belongs to a study of shared clonotypes between healthy human individuals. Study context: Samples came from a couple of female and a few male donors aged 18 to 49.

Study observations and caveats: Limited genetic and exposure-history diversity came from having few donors.

Every immunoSEQ plate was one replicate of a subset's evenly spread DNA. Only in-frame clones appear in the TCRdb table, and some are missing; sequencing was by immunoSEQ multiplex PCR. The table lists hundreds of thousands of clones, 70% to 80% of them singletons. Those who donated, Caucasian adults without exception, all lived in Nashville, Tennessee. The chain carries TRBV2 and TRBJ2-1; weak D call: TRBD1 (6 bases). The receptor's source is a woman aged 40 to 49 in good health. Some clones in this sample may be carry-over from other donors' samples. Material for sequencing was PBMCs. CDR3 in amino acids: CASATPRGDEQFF. CDR3 nucleotide sequence: TGTGCCAGCGCGACTCCCAGGGGCGATGAGCAGTTCTTC.